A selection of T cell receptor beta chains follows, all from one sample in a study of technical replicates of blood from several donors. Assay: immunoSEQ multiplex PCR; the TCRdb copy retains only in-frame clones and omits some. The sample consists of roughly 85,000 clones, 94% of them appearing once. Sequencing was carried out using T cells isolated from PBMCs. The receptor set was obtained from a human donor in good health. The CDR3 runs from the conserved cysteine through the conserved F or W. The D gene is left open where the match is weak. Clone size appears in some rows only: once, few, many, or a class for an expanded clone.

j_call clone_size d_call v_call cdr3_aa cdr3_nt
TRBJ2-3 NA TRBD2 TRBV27 CAARRRGTSDTQYF TGTGCCGCCAGGAGGCGGGGGACGTCAGATACGCAGTATTTT
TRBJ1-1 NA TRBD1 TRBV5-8 CASSADRGPRFFF TGTGCCAGCAGCGCTGACAGGGGCCCGCGTTTTTTCTTT
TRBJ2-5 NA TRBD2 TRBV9 CASSFGTSGRSGTQYF TGTGCCAGCAGCTTCGGGACTAGCGGGAGATCGGGGACCCAGTACTTC
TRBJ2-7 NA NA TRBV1 CTSSPRLGLGEQYF TGCACCAGCAGCCCGAGACTGGGACTGGGCGAGCAGTACTTC
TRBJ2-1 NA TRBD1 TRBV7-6 CASSQGQSPYNEQFF TGTGCCAGCAGCCAGGGACAGAGTCCCTACAATGAGCAGTTCTTC
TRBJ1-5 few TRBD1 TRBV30 CAWRDGTGYQPQHF TGTGCCTGGAGGGACGGGACAGGGTATCAGCCCCAGCATTTT
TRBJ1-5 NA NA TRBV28 CASSPGQISNQPQHF TGTGCCAGCAGCCCAGGACAGATTAGCAATCAGCCCCAGCATTTT
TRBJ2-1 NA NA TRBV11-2 CASSSGSLPPSEMEQFF TGTGCCAGCAGCTCAGGGTCCCTCCCACCGTCTGAGATGGAGCAGTTCTTC
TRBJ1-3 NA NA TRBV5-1 CASKEDPSGNTIYF TGCGCCAGCAAGGAGGATCCCTCTGGAAACACCATATATTTT
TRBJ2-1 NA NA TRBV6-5 CASSLLLNNEQFF TGTGCCAGCAGCCTTCTTCTTAACAATGAGCAGTTCTTC
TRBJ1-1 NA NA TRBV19 CATRQDTEAFF TGTGCCACCCGACAGGACACTGAAGCTTTCTTT
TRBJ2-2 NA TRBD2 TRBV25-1 CASTHGGGANTGELFF TGTGCCAGCACTCATGGCGGGGGGGCGAACACCGGGGAGCTGTTTTTT
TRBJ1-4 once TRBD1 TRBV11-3 CASSFGDRGNEKLFF TGTGCCAGCAGCTTCGGGGACAGGGGGAACGAAAAACTGTTTTTT
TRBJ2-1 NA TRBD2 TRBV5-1 CASSLELAGNNEQFF TGCGCCAGCAGCTTGGAACTAGCGGGAAACAATGAGCAGTTCTTC
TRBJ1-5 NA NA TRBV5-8 CASSRGVGQSIQHF TGTGCCAGCAGCCGCGGAGTAGGTCAGTCTATCCAGCATTTT
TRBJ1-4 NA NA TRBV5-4 CASSSGGAANEKLFF TGTGCCAGCAGCTCTGGGGGGGCGGCTAATGAAAAACTGTTTTTT
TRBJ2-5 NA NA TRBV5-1 CASSLDLTSQETQYF TGCGCCAGCAGCTTGGACCTGACTAGCCAAGAGACCCAGTACTTC
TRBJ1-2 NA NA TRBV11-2 CASSSWVRGGYGYTF TGTGCCAGCAGCTCCTGGGTCCGGGGAGGCTATGGCTACACCTTC
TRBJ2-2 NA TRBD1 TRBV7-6 CASSLTDTGGANTGELFF TGTGCCAGCAGCCTAACCGACACAGGGGGCGCGAACACCGGGGAGCTGTTTTTT
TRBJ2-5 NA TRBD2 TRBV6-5 CASSSSGRGETQYF TGTGCCAGCAGTAGTAGCGGGAGGGGGGAGACCCAGTACTTC
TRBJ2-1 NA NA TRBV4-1 CASSRIQTIYNEQFF TGCGCCAGCAGCCGAATACAGACGATTTACAATGAGCAGTTCTTC
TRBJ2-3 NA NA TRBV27 CASRTGEVINTQYF TGTGCCAGCCGTACGGGAGAAGTCATCAATACGCAGTATTTT
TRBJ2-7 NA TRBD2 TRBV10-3 CAISEPGLAGYEQYF TGTGCCATCAGTGAACCGGGACTAGCGGGGTACGAGCAGTACTTC
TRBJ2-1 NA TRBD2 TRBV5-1 CASSIPTSGGHNEQFF TGCGCCAGCAGCATACCTACTAGCGGGGGTCACAATGAGCAGTTCTTC
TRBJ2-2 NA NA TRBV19 CASSIDPGNAGELFF TGTGCCAGTAGTATAGACCCCGGGAATGCCGGGGAGCTGTTTTTT
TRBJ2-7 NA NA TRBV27 CASSPRGLVLYEQYF TGTGCCAGCAGTCCCCGCGGGCTGGTGCTTTACGAGCAGTACTTC
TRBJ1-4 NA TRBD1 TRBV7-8 CASSLVTGGKKLFF TGTGCCAGCAGCTTAGTCACAGGGGGTAAAAAACTGTTTTTT
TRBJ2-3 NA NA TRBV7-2 CASSLARRRESVFLVPDTQYF TGTGCCAGCAGCTTAGCGCGCCGGAGGGAATCCGTCTTTTTAGTACCAGATACGCAGTATTTT
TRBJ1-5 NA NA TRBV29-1 CSVGDNYQPQHF TGCAGCGTTGGGGACAACTATCAGCCCCAGCATTTT
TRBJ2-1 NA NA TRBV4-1 CASSPGQKQFF TGCGCCAGCAGTCCTGGACAGAAGCAGTTCTTC
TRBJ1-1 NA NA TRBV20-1 CSAPRTAEAFF TGCAGTGCTCCAAGGACAGCGGAAGCTTTCTTT
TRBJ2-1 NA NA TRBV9 CASSVLGGDYNEQFF TGTGCCAGCAGCGTACTAGGGGGGGATTACAATGAGCAGTTCTTC
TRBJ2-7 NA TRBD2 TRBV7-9 CASSLYTSGNYEQYF TGTGCCAGCAGCTTATATACTAGCGGTAATTACGAGCAGTACTTC
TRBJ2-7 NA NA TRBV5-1 CASSLAPSAGLEQYF TGCGCCAGCAGCTTGGCCCCAAGCGCAGGGCTCGAGCAGTACTTC
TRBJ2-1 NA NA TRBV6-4 CASSDNGGSYNEQFF TGTGCCAGCAGTGATAACGGGGGCTCCTACAATGAGCAGTTCTTC
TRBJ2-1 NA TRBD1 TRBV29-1 CRVAGQGHNEQFF TGCAGAGTTGCGGGACAGGGGCACAATGAGCAGTTCTTC